A selection of T cell receptor beta chains follows, all from one sample in a study of CD8 T cells in Susac syndrome. TCRdb ran MiXCR on the immunoSEQ multiplex PCR reads and lists one entry per CDR3 protein. Of about 200,000 distinct CDR3 sequences listed, 95% were seen once; the top ten hold around 0.082%. Sequencing input: CD4+ T cells from PBMCs. These receptors all come from a human donor with multiple sclerosis. Both conserved end residues are part of each CDR3. A D gene is named only where the DNA matches it firmly. Clone size is not always given. Where it is, it says once, few, many or a class for expanded clones.

j_call,d_call,clone_size,v_call,cdr3_aa,cdr3_nt
TRBJ2-1,-,-,TRBV4-1,CASSLIGSSYNEQFF,TGCGCCAGCAGCCTCATAGGTTCCTCCTACAATGAGCAGTTCTTC
TRBJ1-6,-,-,TRBV5-1,CASSPTPGAPLHF,TGCGCCAGCAGCCCGACCCCGGGGGCACCCCTCCACTTT
TRBJ2-1,-,once,TRBV20-1,CSVTGTFYNEQFF,TGCAGTGTTACCGGGACTTTCTACAATGAGCAGTTCTTC
TRBJ1-1,-,-,TRBV3-1,CASSQGLTGRTEAFF,TGTGCCAGCAGCCAAGGGCTAACAGGGCGCACTGAAGCTTTCTTT
TRBJ1-2,-,-,TRBV29-1,CSVGQGNYGYTF,TGCAGCGTTGGGCAGGGTAACTATGGCTACACCTTC
TRBJ2-5,-,once,TRBV7-3,CASSLVGGRSETQYF,TGTGCCAGCAGCTTGGTTGGGGGCCGCAGTGAGACCCAGTACTTC
TRBJ1-1,-,-,TRBV27,CASSPHTPLQGRANTEAFF,TGTGCCAGCAGTCCTCATACCCCCCTCCAGGGGAGGGCGAACACTGAAGCTTTCTTT
TRBJ1-2,TRBD1,-,TRBV27,CASSFGDRGLHGYTF,TGTGCCAGCAGTTTTGGGGACAGGGGGCTTCATGGCTACACCTTC
TRBJ2-1,TRBD1,-,TRBV6-5,CASRGQGAYNEQFF,TGTGCCAGCAGGGGACAGGGGGCCTACAATGAGCAGTTCTTC
TRBJ2-1,TRBD1,-,TRBV28,CASSLQPGQGPYNEQFF,TGTGCCAGCAGCTTACAACCGGGACAGGGTCCCTACAATGAGCAGTTCTTC
TRBJ2-1,-,-,TRBV20-1,CSARDPGLPEQFF,TGCAGTGCTAGAGATCCGGGGCTACCTGAGCAGTTCTTC
TRBJ2-3,TRBD2,-,TRBV20-1,CSASPPLAGGTDTQYF,TGCAGTGCCAGCCCCCCTCTAGCGGGAGGCACAGATACGCAGTATTTT
TRBJ2-1,-,few,TRBV20-1,CSARASYNEQFF,TGCAGTGCTAGAGCTAGCTACAATGAGCAGTTCTTC
TRBJ2-2,TRBD1,-,TRBV7-8,CASSSNRDRATGELFF,TGTGCCAGCAGCTCGAACCGGGACAGGGCCACCGGGGAGCTGTTTTTT
TRBJ2-5,TRBD1,-,TRBV19,CATSQGLRGETQYF,TGTGCCACCTCACAGGGGCTTCGAGGGGAGACCCAGTACTTC
TRBJ2-3,-,-,TRBV15,CATSIYRDPRADTQYF,TGTGCCACCAGCATCTACCGGGACCCGAGGGCAGATACGCAGTATTTT
TRBJ2-1,TRBD2,once,TRBV3-1,CASSQGPGGTYNEQFF,TGTGCCAGCAGCCAGGGCCCGGGGGGGACCTACAATGAGCAGTTCTTC
TRBJ2-3,-,-,TRBV6-1,CAFKSRDTYTDTQYF,TGTGCCTTCAAATCCCGGGACACATACACAGATACGCAGTATTTT
TRBJ2-4,TRBD2,-,TRBV11-2,CASSRSPSGGLNIQYF,TGTGCCAGCAGCCGAAGCCCTAGCGGGGGGCTAAACATTCAGTACTTC
TRBJ1-2,TRBD1,-,TRBV2,CASSEDREIYGYTF,TGTGCCAGCAGTGAGGACAGGGAAATCTATGGCTACACCTTC
TRBJ1-5,-,-,TRBV3-1,CASSQDGRARQPQHF,TGTGCCAGCAGCCAAGATGGTAGGGCTCGTCAGCCCCAGCATTTT
TRBJ1-2,-,-,TRBV30,CAWTESYGYTF,TGTGCCTGGACGGAGAGTTATGGCTACACCTTC
TRBJ2-3,-,once,TRBV20-1,CSARDPTRRSPPSTDTQYF,TGCAGTGCTAGAGATCCAACCAGACGGAGCCCACCTAGCACAGATACGCAGTATTTT
TRBJ2-5,-,once,TRBV7-8,CASSPEAGTQYF,TGTGCCAGCAGCCCTGAGGCGGGGACCCAGTACTTC
TRBJ1-1,-,once,TRBV30,CAWTGLPPTAEAFF,TGTGCCTGGACGGGACTTCCCCCTACTGCTGAAGCTTTCTTT
TRBJ2-5,TRBD2,-,TRBV20-1,CSASSGVRGETQYF,TGCAGTGCTAGTAGCGGGGTGAGGGGAGAGACCCAGTACTTC
TRBJ2-5,-,-,TRBV6-5,CASSNSVETQYF,TGTGCCAGCAGTAACTCGGTGGAGACCCAGTACTTC
TRBJ2-5,-,-,TRBV21-1,CASSNLADQETQYF,TGTGCCAGCAGCAACCTAGCGGACCAAGAGACCCAGTACTTC
TRBJ1-1,-,-,TRBV20-1,CSARIGNTEAFF,TGCAGTGCCCGGATAGGCAACACTGAAGCTTTCTTT
TRBJ2-1,TRBD2,few,TRBV7-2,CASRPTSGGPHEQFF,TGTGCCAGCAGGCCTACTAGCGGGGGGCCTCATGAGCAGTTCTTC
TRBJ2-5,-,-,TRBV30,CAWSPDRQETQYF,TGTGCCTGGAGCCCGGACAGACAAGAGACCCAGTACTTC
TRBJ1-2,-,-,TRBV30,CAWSVSRARYGYTF,TGTGCCTGGTCTGTGAGCCGAGCCCGTTATGGCTACACCTTC
TRBJ1-5,TRBD1,few,TRBV20-1,CSASDRGNQPQHF,TGCAGTGCTAGTGACAGGGGCAATCAGCCCCAGCATTTT
TRBJ1-5,-,-,TRBV6-6,CASSYRAGDQPQHF,TGTGCCAGCAGTTACCGGGCTGGGGATCAGCCCCAGCATTTT
TRBJ2-1,-,-,TRBV5-1,CATRREPSYNEQFF,TGCGCCACCAGGAGGGAGCCCTCCTACAATGAGCAGTTCTTC
TRBJ1-1,-,-,TRBV20-1,CSAGLVSEAFF,TGCAGTGCTGGCCTAGTAAGTGAAGCTTTCTTT
TRBJ2-3,-,-,TRBV10-2,CASTPSDTQYF,TGCGCCAGCACCCCTTCGGATACGCAGTATTTT
TRBJ2-7,-,-,TRBV3-1,CASSPPGLSYEQYF,TGTGCCAGCAGCCCCCCGGGGCTATCCTACGAGCAGTACTTC
TRBJ2-3,-,-,TRBV5-1,CASSVDTDTQYF,TGTGCCAGCAGCGTAGACACAGATACGCAGTATTTT
TRBJ1-2,-,once,TRBV27,CASREAEKLYGYTF,TGTGCCAGCAGGGAGGCCGAAAAGCTCTATGGCTACACCTTC
TRBJ2-5,TRBD2,-,TRBV20-1,CSAPGLAGGPKTQYF,TGCAGTGCTCCCGGACTAGCGGGGGGGCCGAAGACCCAGTACTTC
TRBJ2-6,-,-,TRBV29-1,CSVVAGTGANVLTF,TGCAGCGTTGTGGCCGGGACTGGGGCCAACGTCCTGACTTTC
TRBJ2-7,TRBD2,-,TRBV7-2,CASSSTSASYEQYF,TGTGCCAGCAGCTCTACTAGCGCTTCCTACGAGCAGTACTTC
TRBJ1-5,TRBD1,-,TRBV7-2,CASSTDRVLQPQHF,TGTGCCAGCAGCACGGACAGGGTGCTTCAGCCCCAGCATTTT
TRBJ2-7,TRBD2,-,TRBV6-1,CASSEAGGTSVYEQYF,TGTGCCAGCAGTGAAGCAGGAGGGACTAGCGTCTACGAGCAGTACTTC
TRBJ1-1,TRBD1,-,TRBV29-1,CSGGTGGMNTEAFF,TGCAGCGGCGGGACAGGAGGAATGAACACTGAAGCTTTCTTT
TRBJ2-7,-,-,TRBV7-9,CASSFPGQSYEQYF,TGTGCCAGCAGCTTCCCAGGCCAGTCCTACGAGCAGTACTTC
TRBJ2-1,-,-,TRBV9,CASSVDQSSYNEQFF,TGTGCCAGCAGCGTAGATCAGAGCTCCTACAATGAGCAGTTCTTC
TRBJ1-5,-,-,TRBV20-1,CSASTTGSSNQPQHF,TGCAGTGCTAGTACCACGGGCAGTAGCAATCAGCCCCAGCATTTT
TRBJ1-5,-,-,TRBV27,CASNQPQHF,TGTGCCAGCAACCAGCCCCAGCATTTT
TRBJ1-1,-,-,TRBV3-1,CASRTGPGRNTEAFF,TGTGCCAGCAGAACTGGACCGGGCCGGAACACTGAAGCTTTCTTT
TRBJ2-3,-,-,TRBV12-3/TRBV12-4,CASSLGVYGAGGTDTQYF,TGTGCCAGCAGTTTAGGGGTCTACGGGGCGGGTGGCACAGATACGCAGTATTTT
TRBJ2-3,TRBD1,-,TRBV5-1,CASSLGPRTGGTDTQYF,TGCGCCAGCAGCTTGGGGCCAAGGACAGGGGGCACAGATACGCAGTATTTT
TRBJ2-5,-,-,TRBV30,CAWSTLGTRKGEAQYF,TGTGCCTGGAGTACCCTCGGGACACGGAAGGGTGAGGCCCAGTACTTC